The source of this T cell receptor (beta chain) is a study of T cell responses to AZD1222 COVID-19 vaccine. Overall study: Second doses at about 4 or about 12 weeks were pooled.

TCRdb keeps only in-frame clones here, not all; method: immunoSEQ multiplex PCR. The sample has some 120,000 clones, 91% seen once; the top ten hold roughly 5.4%. CDR1 and CDR2 (germline): PRHDT, FYEKMQ (reference sequence). This CDR3 is built from 15 residues. With 3 bases clipped from V and 6 bases from J, the junction kept 5 bases outside the gene matches. A note on this clone: Antigen specificity is unknown.

Study outcomes and limitations: Donor demographics were predominantly white British with a female majority; clonal diversity may be underestimated. Reportedly, close to half of spike-specific TCRs are directed against unmutated variant regions. Repertoire sampling occurred only after the peak T cell response.

The sequences come from peripheral blood, collected on day 0 of AZD1222 vaccination. This sequence originates from an adult in good health. This chain uses TRBV13 with TRBJ2-2; 9 bases match TRBD2. CDR3 amino acids: CASSFSTSGPGELFF. The CDR3 DNA is TGTGCCAGCAGCTTCTCGACTAGCGGTCCCGGGGAGCTGTTTTTT.